These T cell receptor beta chains were read from a single sample in a study of shared clonotypes between healthy human individuals. Clones were read by immunoSEQ multiplex PCR, and TCRdb kept only the in-frame ones, dropping some. The data contain some 2 million clones, just under 95% of them singletons. Sequenced sample: naive CD8+ T cells sorted from blood. The origin of the receptors is a young man in good health. The conserved cysteine and the conserved F or W are not part of the CDR3 here. The order of the fields is J gene, V gene, CDR3 protein.

j_gene: TRBJ2-7; v_gene: TRBV5-4; CDR3aa: ASSQQDRDEQY
j_gene: TRBJ2-7; v_gene: TRBV29-1; CDR3aa: SVEGITGGSYEQY
j_gene: TRBJ2-5; v_gene: TRBV21-1; CDR3aa: ASTQGQGKETQY
j_gene: TRBJ2-2; v_gene: TRBV7-8; CDR3aa: ASSPTGLQRAGELF
j_gene: TRBJ2-7; v_gene: TRBV2; CDR3aa: ASSEFLYTSYEQY
j_gene: TRBJ1-5; v_gene: TRBV27; CDR3aa: ASSWTGGGQPQH
j_gene: TRBJ2-7; v_gene: TRBV11-1; CDR3aa: ASSFSSGAYEQY
j_gene: TRBJ2-3; v_gene: TRBV9; CDR3aa: ASSVAGGAGFTDTQY
j_gene: TRBJ2-5; v_gene: TRBV6-6; CDR3aa: ASSYWDRPRPETQY
j_gene: TRBJ2-5; v_gene: TRBV30; CDR3aa: AWSKPAGVKTQY
j_gene: TRBJ2-7; v_gene: TRBV30; CDR3aa: ASTGQGYEQY
j_gene: TRBJ2-7; v_gene: TRBV19; CDR3aa: ASSPGVTYEQY
j_gene: TRBJ2-7; v_gene: TRBV6-5; CDR3aa: ASSEQVYEQY
j_gene: TRBJ2-3; v_gene: TRBV7-9; CDR3aa: ASSPGTEWGDTQY
j_gene: TRBJ2-7; v_gene: TRBV7-9; CDR3aa: ASSETLSYEQY
j_gene: TRBJ2-2; v_gene: TRBV9; CDR3aa: ASSVGSRTHTGELF
j_gene: TRBJ2-5; v_gene: TRBV7-2; CDR3aa: ASSYRGWEQY
j_gene: TRBJ2-1; v_gene: TRBV28; CDR3aa: ASSSPGTSFPLV
j_gene: TRBJ2-7; v_gene: TRBV27; CDR3aa: ASRTVSQTPYEQY
j_gene: TRBJ2-2; v_gene: TRBV7-8; CDR3aa: ASSGFSATVEMIRTGELF
j_gene: TRBJ2-2; v_gene: TRBV7-9; CDR3aa: ASSLVQGFGELF
j_gene: TRBJ2-3; v_gene: TRBV27; CDR3aa: ASSLYPDRGPTDTQY
j_gene: TRBJ2-5; v_gene: TRBV11-2; CDR3aa: ASSSAGQETQY
j_gene: TRBJ2-1; v_gene: TRBV2; CDR3aa: ASAAYLYNEQF
j_gene: TRBJ2-7; v_gene: TRBV28; CDR3aa: ATEGTGVDEQY
j_gene: TRBJ2-1; v_gene: TRBV6-5; CDR3aa: ASSYGGSGVNEQF
j_gene: TRBJ2-1; v_gene: TRBV19; CDR3aa: ASSPTSASYNEQF
j_gene: TRBJ2-5; v_gene: TRBV5-4; CDR3aa: ASSFQGGFQETQY
j_gene: TRBJ1-1; v_gene: TRBV5-8; CDR3aa: ASSLKNQKNTEAF
j_gene: TRBJ2-1; v_gene: TRBV7-9; CDR3aa: ASSQGSFGQGANEQF
j_gene: TRBJ2-3; v_gene: TRBV2; CDR3aa: ASSPHPITSGVPPSTDTQY
j_gene: TRBJ2-5; v_gene: TRBV5-6; CDR3aa: ASRTGTVQETQY
j_gene: TRBJ2-3; v_gene: TRBV11-2; CDR3aa: ASSLLGLAEITDTQY
j_gene: TRBJ2-7; v_gene: TRBV30; CDR3aa: AWQGQGPYEQY
j_gene: TRBJ2-7; v_gene: TRBV11-2; CDR3aa: ASSWDRGGEQY
j_gene: TRBJ2-7; v_gene: TRBV30; CDR3aa: AWRSVSGYEQY
j_gene: TRBJ2-7; v_gene: TRBV9; CDR3aa: ASSPTRIPGYEQY
j_gene: TRBJ2-1; v_gene: TRBV7-9; CDR3aa: ASSPRAKANNEQF
j_gene: TRBJ1-1; v_gene: TRBV25-1; CDR3aa: ASSELLGLNTEAF
j_gene: TRBJ1-1; v_gene: TRBV4-3; CDR3aa: ASSPGGGLEAF
j_gene: TRBJ2-7; v_gene: TRBV7-9; CDR3aa: ASTEDGGEEQY
j_gene: TRBJ1-5; v_gene: TRBV28; CDR3aa: ASSPYGGGSNQPQH
j_gene: TRBJ2-1; v_gene: TRBV9; CDR3aa: ASSVEARSYNEQF
j_gene: TRBJ2-2; v_gene: TRBV5-5; CDR3aa: ASTPGSSSGELF
j_gene: TRBJ2-7; v_gene: TRBV19; CDR3aa: ASSMVGMAQY
j_gene: TRBJ1-1; v_gene: TRBV5-1; CDR3aa: ASSLIFEGETEAF
j_gene: TRBJ2-1; v_gene: TRBV4-1; CDR3aa: ASSPLPVPDVNEQF
j_gene: TRBJ2-3; v_gene: TRBV2; CDR3aa: ASNGEDTQY
j_gene: TRBJ2-7; v_gene: TRBV5-1; CDR3aa: ASSYGTATYEQY
j_gene: TRBJ2-2; v_gene: TRBV5-6; CDR3aa: ASSLGLAGTLGELF
j_gene: TRBJ2-4; v_gene: TRBV4-1; CDR3aa: ASSQERYIQY
j_gene: TRBJ1-6; v_gene: TRBV4-1; CDR3aa: ASSQSSTGWDSPLH